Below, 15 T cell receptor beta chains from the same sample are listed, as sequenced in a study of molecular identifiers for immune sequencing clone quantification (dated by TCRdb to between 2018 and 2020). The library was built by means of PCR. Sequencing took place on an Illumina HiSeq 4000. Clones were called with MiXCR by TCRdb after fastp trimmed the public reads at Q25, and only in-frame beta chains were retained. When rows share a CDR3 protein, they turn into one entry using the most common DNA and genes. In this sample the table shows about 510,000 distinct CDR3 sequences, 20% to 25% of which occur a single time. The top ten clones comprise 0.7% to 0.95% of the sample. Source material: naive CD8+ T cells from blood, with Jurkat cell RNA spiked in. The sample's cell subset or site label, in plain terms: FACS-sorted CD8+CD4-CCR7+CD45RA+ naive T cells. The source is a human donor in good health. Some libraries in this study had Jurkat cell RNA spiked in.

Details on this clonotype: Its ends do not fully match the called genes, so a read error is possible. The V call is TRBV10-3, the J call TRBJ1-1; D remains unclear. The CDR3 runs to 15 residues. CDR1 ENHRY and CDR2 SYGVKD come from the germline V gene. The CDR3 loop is CAISPDGIMNTEALF. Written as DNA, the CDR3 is TGTGCCATCAGTCCGGACGGAATTATGAACACTGAAGCTCTCTTT.

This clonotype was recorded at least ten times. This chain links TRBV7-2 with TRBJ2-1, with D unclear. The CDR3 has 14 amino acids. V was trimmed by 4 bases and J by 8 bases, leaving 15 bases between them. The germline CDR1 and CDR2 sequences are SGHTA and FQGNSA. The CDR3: CASSSPVGVYEQFF. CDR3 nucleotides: TGTGCCAGCAGCTCCCCCGTTGGGGTCTATGAGCAGTTCTTC.

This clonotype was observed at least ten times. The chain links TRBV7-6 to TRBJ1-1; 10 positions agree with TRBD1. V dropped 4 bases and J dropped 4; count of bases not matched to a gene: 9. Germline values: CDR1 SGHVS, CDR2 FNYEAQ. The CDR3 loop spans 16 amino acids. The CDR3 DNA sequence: TGTGCCAGCAGCTCCGGACAGGGGGAGGTTGGCACTGAAGCTTTCTTT. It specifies CASSSGQGEVGTEAFF.

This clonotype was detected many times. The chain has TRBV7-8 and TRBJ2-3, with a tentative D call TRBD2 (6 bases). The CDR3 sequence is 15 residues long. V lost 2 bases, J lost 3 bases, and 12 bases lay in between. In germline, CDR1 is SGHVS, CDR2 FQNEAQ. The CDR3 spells CASSLRASETDTQYF. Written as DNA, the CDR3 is TGTGCCAGCAGCTTACGGGCTAGCGAGACAGATACGCAGTATTTT.

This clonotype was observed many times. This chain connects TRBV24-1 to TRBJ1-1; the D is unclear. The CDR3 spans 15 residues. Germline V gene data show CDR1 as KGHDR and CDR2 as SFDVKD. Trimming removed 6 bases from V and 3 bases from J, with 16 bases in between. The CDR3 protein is CATSPETYTDTEAFF. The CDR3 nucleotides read TGTGCCACCAGTCCCGAGACTTATACGGACACTGAAGCTTTCTTT.

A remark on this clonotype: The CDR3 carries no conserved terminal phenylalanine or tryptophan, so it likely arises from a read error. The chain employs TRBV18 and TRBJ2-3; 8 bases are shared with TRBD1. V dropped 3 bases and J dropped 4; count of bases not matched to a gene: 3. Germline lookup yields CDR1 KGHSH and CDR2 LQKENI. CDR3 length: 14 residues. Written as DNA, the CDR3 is TGTGCCAGCTCACCCGACAGGGGTCCAGATACGCAGTATCTT. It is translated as CASSPDRGPDTQYL.

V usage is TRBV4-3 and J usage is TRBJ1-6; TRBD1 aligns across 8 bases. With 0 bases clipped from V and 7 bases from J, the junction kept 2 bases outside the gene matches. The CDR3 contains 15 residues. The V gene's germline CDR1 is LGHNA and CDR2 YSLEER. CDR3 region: CASSQDDRGNSPLHF. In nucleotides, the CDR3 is TGCGCCAGCAGCCAAGATGACAGGGGAAATTCACCCCTCCACTTT.

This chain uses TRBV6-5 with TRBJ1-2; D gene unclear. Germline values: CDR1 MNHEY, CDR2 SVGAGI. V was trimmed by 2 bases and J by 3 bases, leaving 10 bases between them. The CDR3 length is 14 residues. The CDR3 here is CASSYKGPHYGYTF. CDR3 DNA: TGTGCCAGCAGTTACAAGGGCCCACACTATGGCTACACCTTC.

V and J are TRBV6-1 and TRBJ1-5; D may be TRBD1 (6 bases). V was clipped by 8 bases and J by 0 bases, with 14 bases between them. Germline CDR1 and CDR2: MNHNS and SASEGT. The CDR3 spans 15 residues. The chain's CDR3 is CASEGEAYSNQPQHF. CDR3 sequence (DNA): TGTGCCAGCGAGGGGGAGGCTTATAGCAATCAGCCCCAGCATTTT.

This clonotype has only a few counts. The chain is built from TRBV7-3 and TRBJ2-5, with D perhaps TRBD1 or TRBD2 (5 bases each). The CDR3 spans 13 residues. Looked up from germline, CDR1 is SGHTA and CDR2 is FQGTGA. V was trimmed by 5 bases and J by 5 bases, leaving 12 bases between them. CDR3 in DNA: TGTGCCAGCAGCCCGCAGGGAGTCGAGACCCAGTACTTC. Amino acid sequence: CASSPQGVETQYF.

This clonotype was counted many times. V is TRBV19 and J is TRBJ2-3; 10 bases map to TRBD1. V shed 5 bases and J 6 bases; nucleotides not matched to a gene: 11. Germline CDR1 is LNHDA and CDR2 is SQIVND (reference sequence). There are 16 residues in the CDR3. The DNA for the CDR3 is TGTGCCAGTAGTTCCCTCGGGACAGGGGTTAACGATACGCAGTATTTT. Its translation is CASSSLGTGVNDTQYF. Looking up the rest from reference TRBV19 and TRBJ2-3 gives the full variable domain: DGGITQSPKYLFRKEGQNVTLSCEQNLNHDAMYWYRQDPGQGLRLIYYSQIVNDFQKGDIAEGYSVSREKKESFPLTVTSAQKNPTAFYLCASSSLGTGVNDTQYFGPGTRLTVL.

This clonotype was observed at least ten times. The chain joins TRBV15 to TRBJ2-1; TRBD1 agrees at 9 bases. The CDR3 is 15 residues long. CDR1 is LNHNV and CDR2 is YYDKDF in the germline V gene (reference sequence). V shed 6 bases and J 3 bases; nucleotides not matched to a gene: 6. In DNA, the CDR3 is TGTGCCACCAGAGAAGGACAGGGGATCTACAATGAGCAGTTCTTC. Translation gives CATREGQGIYNEQFF. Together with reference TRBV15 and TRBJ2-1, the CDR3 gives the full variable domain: DAMVIQNPRYQVTQFGKPVTLSCSQTLNHNVMYWYQQKSSQAPKLLFHYYDKDFNNEADTPDNFQSRRPNTSFCFLDIRSPGLGDTAMYLCATREGQGIYNEQFFGPGTRLTVL.

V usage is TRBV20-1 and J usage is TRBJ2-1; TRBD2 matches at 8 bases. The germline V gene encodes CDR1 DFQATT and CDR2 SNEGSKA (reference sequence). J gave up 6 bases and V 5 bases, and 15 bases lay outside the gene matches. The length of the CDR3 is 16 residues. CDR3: CSAPGGRGGGINEQFF. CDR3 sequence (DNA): TGCAGTGCTCCGGGAGGGAGAGGGGGGGGGATCAATGAGCAGTTCTTC.

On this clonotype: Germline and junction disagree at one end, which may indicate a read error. The CDR3 reads CNVEDQLAGGTETQYF. CDR3 DNA: TGCAACGTTGAGGACCAACTAGCGGGGGGAACTGAGACCCAGTACTTC. V and J are TRBV29-1 and TRBJ2-5; 12 bases agree with TRBD2. This CDR3 region has 16 residues. Germline lookup yields CDR1 SQVTM and CDR2 ANQGSEA.

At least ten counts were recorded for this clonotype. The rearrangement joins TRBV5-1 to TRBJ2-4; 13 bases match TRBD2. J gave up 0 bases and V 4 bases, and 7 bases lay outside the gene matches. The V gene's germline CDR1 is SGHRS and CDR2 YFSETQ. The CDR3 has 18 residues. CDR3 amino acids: CASSKTSGGPLAKNIQYF. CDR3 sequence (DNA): TGCGCCAGCAGCAAGACTAGCGGGGGGCCTTTAGCCAAAAACATTCAGTACTTC.